The 6 T cell receptor beta chains below come from one sample, sequenced in a study of OX40 agonist ivuxolimab in advanced cancers. The repertoire was sequenced with immunoSEQ multiplex PCR; TCRdb's copy has only in-frame clones and lacks some. The sample records some 35,000 clones, approximately 80% being singletons. The sequencing here drew on CD4+ or CD8+ T cells sorted from blood, taken in a trial of the OX40 agonist ivuxolimab. The origin of the receptors is an adult with an advanced solid tumor such as melanoma, head and neck, liver or kidney cancer.

This chain uses TRBV6-1 with TRBJ1-5; D may be TRBD1 (6 bases). The germline V gene encodes CDR1 MNHNS and CDR2 SASEGT. V was clipped by 10 bases and J by 1 base, with 11 bases between them. CDR3 length: 13 residues. The CDR3 DNA reads as TGTGCCACCTGGACAGCGAGCAATCAGCCCCAGCATTTT. Amino acids: CATWTASNQPQHF.

The gene calls are TRBV30 and TRBJ1-3, with TRBD1 identical over 7 bases. This CDR3 comprises 16 residues. J lost 4 bases, V lost 3 bases, and 12 bases had no gene match. CDR1 is GTSNPN and CDR2 is SVGIG in the germline V gene (reference sequence). The DNA for the CDR3 is TGTGCCTGGAGCGCCTCGGGACAGAACGTGGGAAACACCATATATTTT. It specifies CAWSASGQNVGNTIYF.

This chain links TRBV27 with TRBJ2-5, with a weak D call TRBD1 (6 bases). This CDR3 has 13 amino acids. Trimming pared 3 bases from V and 11 bases from J, leaving 16 bases between. CDR1 and CDR2 from the germline V gene are MNHEY and SMNVEV (reference sequence). CDR3 nucleotide sequence: TGTGCCAGCAGTTTGCAGGGGCCTGGAGAGCAGTACTTC. Its translation: CASSLQGPGEQYF.

This clone was found once. The chain links TRBV4-2 to TRBJ1-2; weak D call: TRBD1 (5 bases). The CDR3 is made up of 14 amino acids. The germline V and J ends were trimmed by 3 bases and 1 base, with 9 bases remaining between them. In germline, CDR1 is LGHNA, CDR2 YNFKEQ. This CDR3 is CASSHGDSNYGYTF. The DNA for the CDR3 is TGTGCCAGCAGCCATGGAGACAGTAACTATGGCTACACCTTC.

CDR3 DNA sequence: TGTGCCATCAGTGGACAGGGCTCTGGAAACACCATATATTTT. This translates into CAISGQGSGNTIYF. The chain couples TRBV10-3 to TRBJ1-3, with 7 nucleotides matching TRBD1. CDR3 length: 14 residues. V trimming: 4 bases; J trimming: 0 bases; junction bases outside the gene matches: 0. CDR1 ENHRY and CDR2 SYGVKD come from the germline V gene.

Regarding this clone: The same CDR3 arises from other DNA sequences in this sample as well. This chain links TRBV29-1 with TRBJ2-4; maybe TRBD2 (6 bases). Trimming took 6 bases from V and 3 from J, leaving 9 bases between them. The CDR3 contains 12 residues. Germline values: CDR1 SQVTM, CDR2 ANQGSEA. DNA for the CDR3: TGCAGCGTGAAGGGACTCAAAAACATTCAGTACTTC. Translated: CSVKGLKNIQYF.